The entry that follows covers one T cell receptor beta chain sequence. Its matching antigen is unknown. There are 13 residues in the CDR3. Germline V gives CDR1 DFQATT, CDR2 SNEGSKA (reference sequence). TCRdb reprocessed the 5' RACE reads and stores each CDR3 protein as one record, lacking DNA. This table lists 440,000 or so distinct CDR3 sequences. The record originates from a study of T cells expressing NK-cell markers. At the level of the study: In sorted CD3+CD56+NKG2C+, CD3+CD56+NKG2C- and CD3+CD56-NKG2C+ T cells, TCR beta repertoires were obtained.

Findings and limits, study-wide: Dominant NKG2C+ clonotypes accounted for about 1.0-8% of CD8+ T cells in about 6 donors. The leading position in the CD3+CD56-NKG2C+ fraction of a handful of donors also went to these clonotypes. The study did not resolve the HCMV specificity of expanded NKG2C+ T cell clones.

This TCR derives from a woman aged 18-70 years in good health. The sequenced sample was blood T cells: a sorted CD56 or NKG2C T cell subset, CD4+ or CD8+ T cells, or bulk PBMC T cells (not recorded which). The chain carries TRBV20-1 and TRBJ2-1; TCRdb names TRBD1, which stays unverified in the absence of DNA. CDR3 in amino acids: CSADRGASDEQFF.